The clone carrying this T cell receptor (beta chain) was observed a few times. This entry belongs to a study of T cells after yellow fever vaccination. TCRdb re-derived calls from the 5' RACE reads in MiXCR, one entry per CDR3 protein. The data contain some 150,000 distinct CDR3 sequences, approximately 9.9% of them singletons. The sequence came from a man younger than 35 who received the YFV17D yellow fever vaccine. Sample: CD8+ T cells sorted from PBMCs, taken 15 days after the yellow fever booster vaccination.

The DNA for the CDR3 is TGCGCCAGCAGCTCCGGGACAGGAGCCTACGAGCAGTACTTC. Protein: CASSSGTGAYEQYF. The chain recombines TRBV5-1 with TRBJ2-7; 8 bases map to TRBD1. Germline lookup yields CDR1 SGHRS and CDR2 YFSETQ. The CDR3 covers 14 residues. The V gene end was trimmed by 3 bases and the J gene end by 2 bases; junction bases not matched to a gene: 4.